The 18 T cell receptor beta chains below were found in one sample sequenced in a study of shared clonotypes between healthy human individuals (TCRdb year 2020). Library generation was performed with the immunoSEQ multiplex PCR assay. Imported from immuneACCESS, the table was reduced by TCRdb to in-frame sequences with V and J called. These copies leave out some clones; in studies compared against another copy, an unresolved V gene accounts for under half, and the cause of the remainder is not known. This sample gives some 2.4 million clones in total; 93% of them show up just once. Clones ranked in the top ten supply roughly 0.36% of the sample. Sequenced input: naive CD4+ T cells from PBMCs. This sample's cell subset or site label indicates: CD45RA+ positively selected. The receptors shown here come from a man aged 18 to 29 in good health. Some clones in this sample may be carry-over from other donors' samples.

This chain joins TRBV30 and TRBJ1-4; 10 bases match TRBD1. J gave up 7 bases and V 3 bases, and 8 bases lay outside the gene matches. The CDR3 loop spans 15 amino acids. Per germline, CDR1 GTSNPN and CDR2 SVGIG (reference sequence). The CDR3: CAWSSPGQGFEKLFF. CDR3 DNA sequence: TGTGCCTGGAGCTCACCGGGACAGGGGTTTGAAAAACTGTTTTTT.

V gene TRBV6-6 combines with J gene TRBJ2-7; either TRBD1 or TRBD2 may fit D (5 bases each). V shed 2 bases and J shed 2 bases, with 13 bases lying between them. Germline V gene data show CDR1 as MNHNY and CDR2 as SVGAGI (reference sequence). The CDR3 covers 15 residues. CDR3 in amino acids: CASSYGAGSTYEQYF. The CDR3, as DNA: TGTGCCAGCAGTTACGGGGCAGGGAGTACCTACGAGCAGTACTTC.

This clone has a single count. V usage is TRBV5-4 and J usage is TRBJ2-3; D may be TRBD2 (6 bases). From germline, CDR1 is SGHNT and CDR2 YYREEE (reference sequence). This CDR3 is 14 amino acids long. V shed 0 bases and J shed 7 bases, with 12 bases lying between them. As DNA, the CDR3 is TGTGCCAGCAGCTTGGGGCATAGCGGATATACGCAGTATTTT. This gives the protein CASSLGHSGYTQYF. Together with reference TRBV5-4 and TRBJ2-3, the CDR3 gives the full variable domain: ETGVTQSPTHLIKTRGQQVTLRCSSQSGHNTVSWYQQALGQGPQFIFQYYREEENGRGNFPPRFSGLQFPNYSSELNVNALELDDSALYLCASSLGHSGYTQYFGPGTRLTVL.

The rearrangement links TRBV18 to TRBJ1-6, with D possibly matching TRBD1 (5 bases). Germline values: CDR1 KGHSH, CDR2 LQKENI. V lost 3 bases and J lost 10, with 19 bases in between. The CDR3 has 16 residues. For the CDR3, the DNA is TGTGCCAGCTCACCCCGAGAGCGCGGGGCGGCCTCACCCCTCCACTTT. Protein sequence: CASSPRERGAASPLHF. Based on the CDR3 plus reference TRBV18 and TRBJ1-6, the full variable domain is NAGVMQNPRHLVRRRGQEARLRCSPMKGHSHVYWYRQLPEEGLKFMVYLQKENIIDESGMPKERFSAEFPKEGPSILRIQQVVRGDSAAYFCASSPRERGAASPLHFGNGTRLTVT.

The chain has TRBV23-1 and TRBJ1-1; TRBD1 is a possible D gene (6 bases). TRBV23-1 qualifies as an ORF whose function is uncertain. This CDR3 is built from 20 residues. Trimming took off 2 bases at V and 5 bases at J, with 30 bases between the two ends. CDR3 DNA: TGCGCCAGCAGTCAAATATCGCAGGGGCGATCGCCGCGGGTGGGGACTGAAGCTTTCTTT. As protein: CASSQISQGRSPRVGTEAFF.

The gene calls are TRBV25-1 and TRBJ1-1; no firm D call. The CDR3 consists of 12 residues. Germline CDR1 MGHDK, CDR2 SYGVNS. Between the trimmed V and J ends, which lost 3 bases and 3 bases, there was a span of 5 bases. The chain's CDR3 is CASSDLYTEAFF. The CDR3 nucleotides are TGTGCCAGCAGTGACCTATACACTGAAGCTTTCTTT.

The CDR3 sequence is CASSYSRESNTQYF. In nucleotides, the CDR3 is TGTGCCAGCAGTTACTCGCGGGAGAGCAATACGCAGTATTTT. V is TRBV6-5 and J is TRBJ2-3; 7 bases are a match to TRBD2. Losses at the gene ends were 0 bases for V and 7 bases for J; bases not matched to a gene: 4. This CDR3 has 14 residues. From germline, CDR1 is MNHEY and CDR2 SVGAGI.

This chain connects TRBV10-3 to TRBJ1-3; the D gene is possibly TRBD1 (5 bases). V lost 4 bases and J lost 2, with 6 bases in between. CDR1 is ENHRY and CDR2 is SYGVKD in the germline V gene. The CDR3 sequence is 13 residues long. CDR3 nucleotides: TGTGCCATCAGTGGAGGGGCTGGAAACACCATATATTTT. Residues: CAISGGAGNTIYF.

To note about this clone: Other DNA sequences in the same sample also yield this CDR3. The V call is TRBV19, the J call TRBJ1-5, with 9 bases matching TRBD1. Trimming removed 6 bases from V and 1 base from J; junction bases left unmatched: 1. Germline V CDR1 and CDR2: LNHDA, SQIVND (reference sequence). The CDR3 runs 14 residues. The DNA for the CDR3 is TGTGCCAGTAGGGACAGGGGAAGCAATCAGCCCCAGCATTTT. Its protein is CASRDRGSNQPQHF.

The gene calls are TRBV19 and TRBJ2-4; 10 nucleotides match TRBD2. The CDR3 covers 17 residues. CDR1 LNHDA and CDR2 SQIVND come from the germline V gene (reference sequence). V lost 6 bases to trimming and J lost 1 base; unmatched junction nucleotides: 9. The CDR3 protein is CASSILGLAEAKNIQYF. The DNA for the CDR3 is TGTGCCAGTAGCATTCTCGGACTAGCGGAGGCCAAAAACATTCAGTACTTC. Using reference TRBV19 and TRBJ2-4 for the parts outside the CDR3, the full variable domain is DGGITQSPKYLFRKEGQNVTLSCEQNLNHDAMYWYRQDPGQGLRLIYYSQIVNDFQKGDIAEGYSVSREKKESFPLTVTSAQKNPTAFYLCASSILGLAEAKNIQYFGAGTRLSVL.

V is TRBV5-1 and J is TRBJ2-1; 7 bases are a match to TRBD1. Germline CDR1 reads SGHRS; CDR2 reads YFSETQ. V was clipped by 4 bases and J by 4 bases; unmatched bases: 14. The CDR3 is 17 amino acids. Here the CDR3 reads CASSVFHGDRVYNEQFF. The CDR3, as DNA: TGCGCCAGCAGCGTGTTCCATGGCGACAGGGTATACAATGAGCAGTTCTTC. The whole variable domain, remainder taken from reference TRBV5-1 and TRBJ2-1, is KAGVTQTPRYLIKTRGQQVTLSCSPISGHRSVSWYQQTPGQGLQFLFEYFSETQRNKGNFPGRFSGRQFSNSRSEMNVSTLELGDSALYLCASSVFHGDRVYNEQFFGPGTRLTVL.

The rearrangement links TRBV7-2 to TRBJ2-3, with a weak D call TRBD2 (6 bases). V shed 8 bases and J shed 0 bases, with 15 bases lying between them. Germline V lookup: CDR1 SGHTA, CDR2 FQGNSA. This CDR3 spans 15 amino acids. CDR3 bases: TGTGCCAGCGGCCATGCGCGGGAAAGCACAGATACGCAGTATTTT. The encoded protein is CASGHARESTDTQYF.

The genes are TRBV6-6 and TRBJ1-5, with TRBD1 matching 8 bases. V shed 2 bases, J shed 5 bases, and the junction held 2 bases outside the gene matches. CDR1 and CDR2 from the germline V gene are MNHNY and SVGAGI (reference sequence). The CDR3 spans 14 residues. CDR3 region: CASSYLTGDQPQHF. The CDR3 DNA is TGTGCCAGCAGTTACCTGACAGGGGATCAGCCCCAGCATTTT.

The chain carries TRBV28 and TRBJ2-5; weak D call: TRBD1 (5 bases). CDR1 and CDR2 (germline): MDHEN, SYDVKM. The CDR3 contains 17 residues. V lost 2 bases and J lost 2, with 18 bases in between. DNA for the CDR3: TGTGCCAGCAGTTTAAAGGACACCCGCACGAAGCAAGAGACCCAGTACTTC. Encoded protein: CASSLKDTRTKQETQYF.

This rearrangement joins TRBV5-6 to TRBJ2-7, with D perhaps TRBD2 (7 bases). There are 11 residues in the CDR3. Trimming stripped 4 bases from V and 12 bases from J, with 14 bases between. Germline V lookup: CDR1 SGHDT, CDR2 YYEEEE. This chain's CDR3 is CASSGGASSYF. DNA of the CDR3: TGTGCCAGCAGCGGGGGGGCTAGCTCGTACTTC. Looking up the rest from reference TRBV5-6 and TRBJ2-7 gives the full variable domain: DAGVTQSPTHLIKTRGQQVTLRCSPKSGHDTVSWYQQALGQGPQFIFQYYEEEERQRGNFPDRFSGHQFPNYSSELNVNALLLGDSALYLCASSGGASSYFGPGTRLTVT.

About this clone itself: Distinct nucleotide sequences in the sample also encode this CDR3. The chain joins TRBV7-9 to TRBJ2-5, with 7 positions matching TRBD2. Trimming cost V 5 bases and J 5 bases; bases outside gene matches: 5. The CDR3 has 13 amino acids. Germline V lookup: CDR1 SEHNR, CDR2 FQNEAQ (reference sequence). The CDR3 spells CASSPGGSETQYF. CDR3 bases: TGTGCCAGCAGCCCCGGGGGGTCGGAGACCCAGTACTTC.

The genes are TRBV5-1 and TRBJ2-3; 7 nucleotides align to TRBD2. This CDR3 spans 16 amino acids. Trimming removed 0 bases from V and 5 bases from J; junction bases left unmatched: 9. Germline lookup yields CDR1 SGHRS and CDR2 YFSETQ. The CDR3 bases are TGCGCCAGCAGCTTGGGGGCTAGCGGCCAACGAGATACGCAGTATTTT. Its protein is CASSLGASGQRDTQYF.

The chain couples TRBV5-4 to TRBJ1-1; D gene unclear. V lost 2 bases, J lost 1 base, and 15 bases lay in between. Germline V gene sequence: CDR1 SGHNT, CDR2 YYREEE (reference sequence). This CDR3 region has 16 residues. The CDR3: CASSLGLAQQNTEAFF. DNA for the CDR3: TGTGCCAGCAGCTTAGGTCTAGCGCAGCAGAACACTGAAGCTTTCTTT.